Listed here are 24 T cell receptor beta chains from one sample, sequenced in a study of blood T cell repertoires in COVID-19. Repertoires were generated with immunoSEQ multiplex PCR, while TCRdb's copy carries only in-frame clones and drops some. Of 400,000 or so clones detected, roughly 87% appear once; the ten largest clones hold 0.6%. Sequencing was done on a sample of PBMCs or T cells enriched from blood (not recorded which). These receptors all stem from a man in his late teens or twenties who had recovered from COVID-19.

This chain uses TRBV5-4 with TRBJ2-5; D may be TRBD2 (6 bases). This CDR3 has 16 amino acids. In germline, CDR1 is SGHNT, CDR2 YYREEE (reference sequence). Trimming pared 4 bases from V and 2 bases from J, leaving 18 bases between. The CDR3 loop is CASSPGGGGLQETQYF. CDR3 bases: TGTGCCAGCAGCCCGGGCGGTGGAGGGCTGCAAGAGACCCAGTACTTC.

This sequence joins TRBV5-4 and TRBJ2-7; 8 nucleotides agree with TRBD2. CDR1 is SGHNT, CDR2 YYREEE, per germline (reference sequence). CDR3 length: 14 amino acids. The J segment lost 2 bases and the V segment lost 4 bases, leaving 5 bases of the junction unmatched. CDR3 nucleotide sequence: TGTGCCAGCAGCCCGGGGGGGACTACCTACGAGCAGTACTTC. Protein product: CASSPGGTTYEQYF.

This chain uses TRBV4-1 with TRBJ1-1; D is undetermined. V was trimmed by 3 bases and J by 8 bases, leaving 13 bases between them. This CDR3 region has 13 residues. Germline V gene lookup returns CDR1 MGHRA and CDR2 YSYEKL. CDR3 in DNA: TGCGCCAGCAGCCATGCCGGGGTACCCGAAGCTTTCTTT. Translation: CASSHAGVPEAFF.

This rearrangement joins TRBV15 to TRBJ1-1; D might be TRBD1 (6 bases). The CDR3 sequence is 18 residues long. V dropped 0 bases and J dropped 3 bases, with 20 bases sitting between them. Germline V gene data show CDR1 as LNHNV and CDR2 as YYDKDF (reference sequence). The CDR3 sequence: CATSRDNQGSGSDTEAFF. CDR3 nucleotides: TGTGCCACCAGCAGAGATAATCAGGGGTCTGGGTCGGACACTGAAGCTTTCTTT. Drawing the rest from reference TRBV15 and TRBJ1-1, the complete variable domain is DAMVIQNPRYQVTQFGKPVTLSCSQTLNHNVMYWYQQKSSQAPKLLFHYYDKDFNNEADTPDNFQSRRPNTSFCFLDIRSPGLGDTAMYLCATSRDNQGSGSDTEAFFGQGTRLTVV.

V gene TRBV7-9 combines with J gene TRBJ1-4, with TRBD1 matching over 8 bases. The CDR3 sequence is 13 residues long. Germline loops: CDR1 SEHNR, CDR2 FQNEAQ (reference sequence). Trimming took 6 bases from V and 8 from J; bases not matched to a gene: 5. The CDR3 loop reads CASSSDREEKLFF. CDR3 in DNA: TGTGCCAGCAGTTCGGACAGGGAGGAAAAACTGTTTTTT.

The rearrangement joins TRBV5-1 to TRBJ2-2; the match to TRBD1 covers 8 bases. V trimming: 4 bases; J trimming: 7 bases; junction bases outside the gene matches: 15. The CDR3 has 17 residues. Looked up from germline, CDR1 is SGHRS and CDR2 is YFSETQ. Here the CDR3 reads CASSPPPTTGVGGELFF. As DNA, the CDR3 is TGCGCCAGCAGCCCCCCACCAACGACAGGGGTTGGCGGGGAGCTGTTTTTT.

The V gene is TRBV19, the J gene TRBJ1-5; no reliable D call. V lost 6 bases, J lost 1 base, and 19 bases lay in between. Germline CDR1 is LNHDA and CDR2 is SQIVND (reference sequence). This CDR3 contains 17 residues. The CDR3 is CASSLIGGRRSNQPQHF. The CDR3 DNA reads as TGTGCCAGTAGCCTGATAGGAGGGCGGAGGAGCAATCAGCCCCAGCATTTT.

The CDR3 sequence: CASSQESSYDNEQFF. CDR3 bases: TGTGCCAGCAGCCAAGAGTCTAGCTACGACAATGAGCAGTTCTTC. The chain combines TRBV3-1 (or the pseudogene TRBV3-2) with TRBJ2-1; D perhaps matches TRBD2 (5 bases). This CDR3 is built from 15 residues. Between the trimmed V and J ends, which lost 0 bases and 5 bases, there was a span of 11 bases. In germline, CDR1 is LGHDT, CDR2 YNNKEL (reference sequence).

This clone has a handful of counts. The chain recombines TRBV4-1 with TRBJ1-5; D call uncertain. The CDR3 contains 16 residues. Trimming took off 0 bases at V and 8 bases at J, with 17 bases between the two ends. Germline lookup yields CDR1 MGHRA and CDR2 YSYEKL. The CDR3 DNA reads as TGCGCCAGCAGCCAAGAAGGCACCTCAATCGGGGAGCCCCAGCATTTT. Translated: CASSQEGTSIGEPQHF.

In DNA form, the CDR3 reads TGTGCCAGCAGCTTAGTCGGCTTGGGGACTAGTCGCTACGAGCAGTACTTC. Protein product: CASSLVGLGTSRYEQYF. This rearrangement joins TRBV11-2 to TRBJ2-7; 8 positions agree with TRBD2. The V gene's germline CDR1 is SGHAT and CDR2 FQNNGV. The junction had 11 bases not matched to a gene; V was cut back by 1 base and J by 3 bases. The CDR3 length is 17 residues.

The V and J genes are TRBV11-2 and TRBJ2-1, with 9 bases fitting TRBD2. Germline CDR1 is SGHAT and CDR2 is FQNNGV. The CDR3 spans 13 residues. Trimming at V came to 5 bases and at J to 9 bases, leaving 5 bases not matched to a gene. The CDR3 loop is CASSPGLAGEQFF. The CDR3 bases are TGTGCCAGCAGCCCGGGACTAGCAGGTGAGCAGTTCTTC.

The rearrangement joins TRBV19 to TRBJ2-1; tentatively, D is TRBD1 (5 bases). CDR1 is LNHDA and CDR2 is SQIVND in the germline V gene (reference sequence). The CDR3 loop spans 15 amino acids. V was pared by 4 bases and J by 0 bases, with 10 bases between. CDR3 sequence: CASSTTGNSYNEQFF. CDR3 coding DNA: TGTGCCAGTAGTACCACAGGTAACTCCTACAATGAGCAGTTCTTC.

V and J are TRBV7-3 and TRBJ2-3; possible D gene TRBD1, 5 bases. The V and J ends lost 2 bases and 0 bases respectively, with 6 bases between them. CDR3 size: 14 residues. Germline assignment: CDR1 SGHTA and CDR2 FQGTGA. The CDR3 is CASSLQGSTDTQYF. The CDR3 DNA is TGTGCCAGCAGCTTACAGGGCAGCACAGATACGCAGTATTTT.

The rearrangement links TRBV19 to TRBJ1-1; D unclear. V lost 3 bases and J lost 5, with 10 bases in between. The CDR3 spans 13 residues. The germline CDR1 and CDR2 sequences are LNHDA and SQIVND (reference sequence). The CDR3 DNA reads as TGTGCCAGTAGTATTTTGGAGGGAACTGAAGCTTTCTTT. This sequence encodes CASSILEGTEAFF.

The chain couples TRBV30 to TRBJ1-1, with 8 positions matching TRBD1. Trimming took 3 bases from V and 3 from J; bases not matched to a gene: 9. This CDR3 comprises 15 residues. The V gene's germline CDR1 is GTSNPN and CDR2 SVGIG (reference sequence). The CDR3 DNA reads TGTGCCTGGAGCGCTCAGGACAGGGCATACACTGAAGCTTTCTTT. It specifies CAWSAQDRAYTEAFF.

V gene TRBV18 combines with J gene TRBJ1-6; no definite D call. V gave up 1 base and J gave up 9 bases, with 10 bases separating them. CDR1 and CDR2 (germline): KGHSH, LQKENI. The CDR3 sequence is 14 residues long. The CDR3 DNA reads as TGTGCCAGCTCACCACGCGAATCAGGTTCACCCCTCCACTTT. Its protein product is CASSPRESGSPLHF.

In this sample, this clone turned up a few times. V and J are TRBV7-2 and TRBJ1-6, with D perhaps matching TRBD1 (5 bases). The V and J ends lost 9 bases and 5 bases respectively, with 8 bases between them. Germline values: CDR1 SGHTA, CDR2 FQGNSA. The CDR3 length is 12 residues. The CDR3 coding sequence is TGTGCCAGTGTAGGGGATAATTCACCCCTCCACTTT. This encodes CASVGDNSPLHF.

Written as DNA, the CDR3 is TGCAGCGTTCGCTCTCCTAGCCCCCAGGATGGCATTCAGTACTTC. Translation: CSVRSPSPQDGIQYF. The chain combines TRBV29-1 with TRBJ2-4, with a tentative D call TRBD2 (5 bases). CDR1 and CDR2 from the germline V gene are SQVTM and ANQGSEA. This CDR3 is built from 15 residues. V lost 5 bases and J 9 bases, leaving 23 bases between the germline ends.

The J gene is TRBJ1-6, the V gene TRBV10-3; tentative D call: TRBD1 (5 bases). The V end was cut by 3 bases, the J end by 2 bases, with 8 bases between. The CDR3 has 15 amino acids. Germline CDR1 reads ENHRY; CDR2 reads SYGVKD. CDR3 region: CAISDREAYNSPLHF. In DNA form, the CDR3 reads TGTGCCATCAGTGACAGGGAGGCCTATAATTCACCCCTCCACTTT.

The chain couples TRBV5-1 to TRBJ1-4; D is undetermined. Germline CDR1 reads SGHRS; CDR2 reads YFSETQ. The CDR3 has 14 residues. The V end was cut by 2 bases, the J end by 7 bases, with 12 bases between. In DNA, the CDR3 is TGCGCCAGCAGCTTAACCCTAAGCGGTGAAAAACTGTTTTTT. Protein product: CASSLTLSGEKLFF.

The genes are TRBV4-1 and TRBJ1-1, with TRBD1 matching over 7 bases. With 6 bases clipped from V and 6 bases from J, the junction kept 16 bases outside the gene matches. Germline CDR1 MGHRA, CDR2 YSYEKL. This CDR3 comprises 16 residues. CDR3: CASRSGLRGREAEAFF. The CDR3 nucleotides are TGCGCCAGCAGGTCTGGGTTAAGGGGGCGAGAAGCTGAAGCTTTCTTT.

DNA of the CDR3: TGTGCCAGTAGTATTACGGTTACCGGTGGCTACACCTTC. This gives the protein CASSITVTGGYTF. The V gene is TRBV19, the J gene TRBJ1-2; no clear D gene. The V gene's germline CDR1 is LNHDA and CDR2 SQIVND (reference sequence). The CDR3 has 13 residues. The germline V and J ends were trimmed by 3 bases and 7 bases, with 12 bases remaining between them. The whole variable domain, remainder taken from reference TRBV19 and TRBJ1-2, is DGGITQSPKYLFRKEGQNVTLSCEQNLNHDAMYWYRQDPGQGLRLIYYSQIVNDFQKGDIAEGYSVSREKKESFPLTVTSAQKNPTAFYLCASSITVTGGYTFGSGTRLTVV.

This clone was seen at least ten times. Other DNA sequences in this sample translate to the same CDR3. The chain carries TRBV5-1 and TRBJ1-3; D unresolved. CDR1 is SGHRS and CDR2 is YFSETQ in the germline V gene. The V gene lost 4 bases and the J gene lost 0 bases, with 8 bases spanning the gap. The CDR3 loop spans 14 amino acids. DNA of the CDR3: TGCGCCAGCAGCCTTTCGAGCTCTGGAAACACCATATATTTT. This translates into CASSLSSSGNTIYF.

The J gene is TRBJ2-7, the V gene TRBV4-1, with 7 nucleotides matching TRBD2. The V gene end was trimmed by 2 bases and the J gene end by 0 bases; junction bases not matched to a gene: 7. The CDR3 contains 16 residues. The germline V gene encodes CDR1 MGHRA and CDR2 YSYEKL. The CDR3, as DNA: TGCGCCAGCAGCCAACGGCTAGCGGCAGACTCCTACGAGCAGTACTTC. Its protein product is CASSQRLAADSYEQYF.